This T cell receptor (beta chain) is drawn from a study of T cell clusters in autoimmune cytopenias. General study points: Primary autoimmune cytopenia patients seemingly lacked the physiological T cell clusters found in healthy donors. Healthy donors had roughly 3-fold more exclusive TRB clusters than active autoimmune hepatitis patients.

This CDR3 contains 15 residues. The germline gives CDR1 SGHAT, CDR2 FQDESV (reference sequence). TRB amplification used approximately 250 ng of peripheral blood genomic DNA. TRB rearrangements were amplified by touch-down multiplex PCR with mixed TRB-A/B primers. TCRdb reprocessed the multiplex PCR reads; each CDR3 protein has one entry and no DNA is given. The sample table includes more than 1,000 distinct CDR3 sequences. By frequency, this clonotype registers medium-sized. Its specificity is not known. The sequence was obtained from a human donor with an autoimmune cytopenia or autoimmune hepatitis (not recorded which). Sample: peripheral blood. The rearrangement uses TRBV11-1 and TRBJ2-5; TCRdb picks TRBD1, but there is no DNA to check that call. This CDR3 reads CASSLGVQGQETQYF.